This T cell receptor (beta chain) was captured in a study of Ad26.COV2.S vaccination and SARS-CoV-2 variants. The CDR3 is 17 residues long. The germline gives CDR1 LGHNA, CDR2 YSLEER. V was trimmed by 0 bases and J by 2 bases, leaving 16 bases between them. Study conclusions and caveats: Vaccine and placebo recipients had comparable breadth of non-spike TCRs.

Treatment indicated: about 20 received Ad26.COV2.S at low or high dose, single or two shots; 5 received placebo; per-sample allocation not given. Samples analyzed were those drawn on day 63 after the first vaccine or placebo injection. Profiling relied on immunoSEQ multiplex PCR, and the TCRdb table lists in-frame clones only, not all of them. The data show approximately 420,000 clones, more than 75% seen once. With respect to this clone: Its target is unknown.

The origin of this receptor is a person aged 18-65 years who received the Ad26.COV2.S COVID-19 vaccine or a placebo. This sequence joins TRBV4-3 and TRBJ1-1; TRBD1 is a possible D gene (5 bases). The sequences come from peripheral blood, collected in a trial of Ad26.COV2.S vaccine versus placebo. The CDR3 loop is CASSQDHRGGPNTEAFF. The CDR3 nucleotides are TGCGCCAGCAGCCAAGATCATAGGGGAGGCCCTAACACTGAAGCTTTCTTT.